Given below is one TCR beta chain in context. Antigen unknown. The CDR3 has 14 amino acids. Germline CDR1 is SGHRS and CDR2 is YFSETQ. V was pared by 3 bases and J by 5 bases, with 12 bases between. This specimen comes from a study of chemoradiotherapy in HPV16-positive cancers. Study-level results: During treatment, candidate HPV-specific clones and E7-related motifs expanded in tumor. The functional HPV-specific definition rests on just a couple of HPV16-positive patients.

Profiling relied on immunoSEQ multiplex PCR, and the TCRdb table lists in-frame clones only, not all of them. The repertoire holds approximately 28,000 clones, with approximately 91% as singletons. Over chemoradiotherapy, repertoires were sampled more than once. J is TRBJ2-1 and V is TRBV5-1; D perhaps matches TRBD1 (5 bases). The sample in question was blood, obtained from a patient who underwent chemoradiotherapy. This sequence was found in a human donor with HPV-associated anogenital cancer. The DNA for the CDR3 is TGCGCCAGCAGCTCAGGGCGCGGAGACAATGAGCAGTTCTTC. It yields the protein CASSSGRGDNEQFF.